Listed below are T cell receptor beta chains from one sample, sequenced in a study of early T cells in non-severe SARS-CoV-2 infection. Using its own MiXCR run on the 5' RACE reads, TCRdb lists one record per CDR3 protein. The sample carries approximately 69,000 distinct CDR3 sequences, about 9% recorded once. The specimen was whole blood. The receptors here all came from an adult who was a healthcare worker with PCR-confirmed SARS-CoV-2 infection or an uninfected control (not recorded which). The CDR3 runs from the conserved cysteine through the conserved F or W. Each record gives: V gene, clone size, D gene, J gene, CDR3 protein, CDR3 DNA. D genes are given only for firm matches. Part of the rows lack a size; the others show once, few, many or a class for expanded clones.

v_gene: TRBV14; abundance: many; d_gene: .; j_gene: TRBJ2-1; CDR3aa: CASSLLSSSYNEQFF; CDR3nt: TGTGCCAGCAGCCTACTCTCAAGCTCCTACAATGAGCAGTTCTTC
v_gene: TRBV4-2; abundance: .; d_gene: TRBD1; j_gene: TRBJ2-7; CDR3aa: CASSSGQGASYEQYF; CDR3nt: TGTGCCAGCAGCTCGGGACAGGGGGCCTCCTACGAGCAGTACTTC
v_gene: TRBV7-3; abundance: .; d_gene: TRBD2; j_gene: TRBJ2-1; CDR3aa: CASSPTPAGGINEQFF; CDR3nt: TGTGCCAGCAGCCCGACGCCCGCGGGAGGGATCAATGAGCAGTTCTTC
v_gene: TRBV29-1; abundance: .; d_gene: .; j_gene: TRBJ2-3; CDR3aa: CSVEVRGQFTDTQYF; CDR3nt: TGCAGCGTTGAAGTGAGAGGCCAGTTCACAGATACGCAGTATTTT
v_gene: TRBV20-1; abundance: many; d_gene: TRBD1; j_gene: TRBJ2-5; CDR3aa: CSAKLRETGVQETQYF; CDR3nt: TGCAGTGCTAAATTAAGAGAGACAGGGGTTCAAGAGACCCAGTACTTC
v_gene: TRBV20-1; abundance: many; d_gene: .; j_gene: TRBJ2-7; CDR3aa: CSASGGASGEQYF; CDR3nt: TGCAGTGCTAGTGGTGGGGCGTCAGGCGAGCAGTACTTC
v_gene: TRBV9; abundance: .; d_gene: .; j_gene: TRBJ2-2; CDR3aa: CASSATTDTGELFF; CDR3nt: TGTGCCAGCAGCGCAACGACAGATACCGGGGAGCTGTTTTTT
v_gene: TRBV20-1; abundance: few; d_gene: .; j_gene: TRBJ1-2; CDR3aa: CSARDGQNYGYTF; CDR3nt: TGCAGTGCTAGAGATGGACAGAACTATGGCTACACCTTC
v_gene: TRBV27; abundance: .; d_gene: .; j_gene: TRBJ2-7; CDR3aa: CASKKDSYNSYEQYF; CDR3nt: TGTGCCAGCAAAAAGGACAGCTACAACTCCTACGAGCAGTACTTC
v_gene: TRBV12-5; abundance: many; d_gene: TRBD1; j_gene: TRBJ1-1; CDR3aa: CASGLAQDREAFF; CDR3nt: TGTGCTAGTGGTTTGGCTCAGGACAGGGAAGCTTTCTTT
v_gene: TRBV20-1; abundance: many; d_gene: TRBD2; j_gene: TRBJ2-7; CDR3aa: CSAWTSGGDEQYF; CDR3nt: TGCAGTGCTTGGACTAGCGGGGGGGACGAGCAGTACTTC
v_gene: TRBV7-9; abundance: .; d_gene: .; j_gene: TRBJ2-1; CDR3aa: CASSPNEDVQFF; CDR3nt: TGTGCCAGCAGCCCGAATGAGGACGTACAGTTCTTC
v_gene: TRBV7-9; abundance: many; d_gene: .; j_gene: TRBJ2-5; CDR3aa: CASSLELQQETQYF; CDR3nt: TGTGCCAGCAGCTTAGAACTACAACAAGAGACCCAGTACTTC
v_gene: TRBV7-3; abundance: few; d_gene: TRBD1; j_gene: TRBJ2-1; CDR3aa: CASSPRSTGKPEQFF; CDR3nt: TGTGCCAGCAGCCCACGATCGACAGGGAAGCCTGAGCAGTTCTTC
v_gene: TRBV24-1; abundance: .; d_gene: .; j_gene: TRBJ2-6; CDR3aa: CATSASGSGANVLTF; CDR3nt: TGTGCCACCAGTGCAAGCGGGTCTGGGGCCAACGTCCTGACTTTC
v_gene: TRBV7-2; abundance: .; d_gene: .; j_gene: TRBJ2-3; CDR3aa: CASSLGGTQYF; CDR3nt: TGTGCCAGCAGCTTAGGAGGTACGCAGTATTTT
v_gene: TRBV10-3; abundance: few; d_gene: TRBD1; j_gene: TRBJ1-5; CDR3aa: CAISQQGSNQPQHF; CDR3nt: TGTGCCATCAGTCAACAGGGGAGCAATCAGCCCCAGCATTTT
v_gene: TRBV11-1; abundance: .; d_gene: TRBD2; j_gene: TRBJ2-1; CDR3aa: CASSLRREGKHNEQFF; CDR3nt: TGTGCCAGCAGCTTAAGGCGGGAGGGCAAGCACAATGAGCAGTTCTTC
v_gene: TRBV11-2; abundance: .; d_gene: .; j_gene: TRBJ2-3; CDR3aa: CASSQPTDTQYF; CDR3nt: TGTGCCAGCAGCCAGCCCACAGATACGCAGTATTTT
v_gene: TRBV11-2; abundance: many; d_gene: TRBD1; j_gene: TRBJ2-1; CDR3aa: CASSLGARGNEQFF; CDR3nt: TGTGCCAGCAGCTTAGGCGCCAGGGGGAATGAGCAGTTCTTC
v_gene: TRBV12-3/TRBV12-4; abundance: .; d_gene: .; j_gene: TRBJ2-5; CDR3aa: CASLPWDYQETQYF; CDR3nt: TGTGCCAGCTTACCTTGGGACTACCAAGAGACCCAGTACTTC
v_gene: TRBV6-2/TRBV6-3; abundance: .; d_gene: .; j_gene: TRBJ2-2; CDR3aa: CASTSPVPQQANTGELFF; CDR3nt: TGTGCCAGCACGTCACCAGTTCCCCAACAGGCGAACACCGGGGAGCTGTTTTTT
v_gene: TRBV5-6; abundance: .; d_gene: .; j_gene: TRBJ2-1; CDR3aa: CASSSVINEQFF; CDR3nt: TGTGCCAGCAGCTCAGTAATAAATGAGCAGTTCTTC
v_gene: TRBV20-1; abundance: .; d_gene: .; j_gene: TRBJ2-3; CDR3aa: CSANPWDTQYF; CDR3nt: TGCAGTGCAAACCCATGGGATACGCAGTATTTT
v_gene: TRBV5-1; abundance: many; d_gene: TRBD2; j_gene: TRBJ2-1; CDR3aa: CASSIDSGRDEQFF; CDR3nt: TGCGCCAGCAGTATTGATAGCGGGAGGGATGAGCAGTTCTTC
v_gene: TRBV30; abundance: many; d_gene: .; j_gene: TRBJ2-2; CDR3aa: CAWRKGTTNTGELFF; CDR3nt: TGTGCCTGGCGTAAAGGGACAACGAACACCGGGGAGCTGTTTTTT
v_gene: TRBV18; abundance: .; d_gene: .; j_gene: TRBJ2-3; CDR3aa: CASSPPASGTDTQYF; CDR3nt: TGTGCCAGCTCACCGCCGGCAAGCGGCACAGATACGCAGTATTTT
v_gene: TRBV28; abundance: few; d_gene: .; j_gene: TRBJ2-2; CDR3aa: CASSSRLGAGELFF; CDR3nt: TGTGCCAGCAGTTCCCGACTAGGGGCCGGGGAGCTGTTTTTT
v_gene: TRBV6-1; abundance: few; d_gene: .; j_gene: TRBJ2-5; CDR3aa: CACRDFQETQYF; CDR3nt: TGTGCCTGCCGGGACTTTCAAGAGACCCAGTACTTC
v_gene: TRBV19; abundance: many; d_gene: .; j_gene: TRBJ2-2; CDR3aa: CASSPDGIAGELFF; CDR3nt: TGTGCCAGTAGCCCAGATGGCATCGCCGGGGAGCTGTTTTTT
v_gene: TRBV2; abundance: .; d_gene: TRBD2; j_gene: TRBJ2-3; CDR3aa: CASSVGTTVTDTQYF; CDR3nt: TGTGCCAGCAGTGTAGGGACTACGGTCACAGATACGCAGTATTTT
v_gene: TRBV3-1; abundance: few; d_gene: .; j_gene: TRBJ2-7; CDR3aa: CASSLRYEQYF; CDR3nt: TGTGCCAGCAGCCTACGCTACGAGCAGTACTTC
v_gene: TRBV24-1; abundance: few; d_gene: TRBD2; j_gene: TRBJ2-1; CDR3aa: CATSDASGGADEQFF; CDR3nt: TGTGCCACCAGTGATGCTAGCGGGGGGGCCGATGAGCAGTTCTTC